The 18 T cell receptor beta chains given below trace back to one sample, sequenced in a study of shared clonotypes between healthy human individuals. The data were produced by immunoSEQ multiplex PCR, yet TCRdb's version contains in-frame clones alone and is incomplete. Among a few million clones listed, under 97% were seen once. Source material: naive CD4+ T cells sorted from blood. Subset: CD45RA+ positively selected. These receptors were taken from a man aged 18 to 35 in good health.

The genes are TRBV10-1 and TRBJ2-3, with 7 nucleotides matching TRBD1. Germline V lookup: CDR1 WNHNN, CDR2 SYGVQD (reference sequence). V lost 2 bases and J lost 2; bases outside the gene matches: 4. The CDR3 runs 15 residues. CDR3 amino acids: CASSEVGQLTDTQYF. CDR3 coding DNA: TGCGCCAGCAGTGAGGTGGGACAGCTCACAGATACGCAGTATTTT.

The chain combines TRBV6-1 with TRBJ1-2, with D unclear. V shed 8 bases and J shed 4 bases, with 11 bases lying between them. Germline lookup yields CDR1 MNHNS and CDR2 SASEGT. This CDR3 has 12 amino acids. This chain's CDR3 is CASYNAPYGYTF. Written as DNA, the CDR3 is TGTGCCAGCTATAACGCCCCCTATGGCTACACCTTC.

V usage is TRBV5-1 and J usage is TRBJ1-6; weak D call: TRBD1 (6 bases). This CDR3 region has 14 residues. In germline, CDR1 is SGHRS, CDR2 YFSETQ. Trimming took off 0 bases at V and 10 bases at J, with 11 bases between the two ends. In DNA form, the CDR3 reads TGCGCCAGCAGCTTGGGCACAGGGAGATCACCCCTCCACTTT. This translates into CASSLGTGRSPLHF.

This chain joins TRBV7-9 and TRBJ2-7; D could derive from TRBD1 or TRBD2 (5 bases each). V lost 5 bases to trimming and J lost 9 bases, with 26 bases between them. CDR1 SEHNR and CDR2 FQNEAQ come from the germline V gene (reference sequence). This CDR3 region has 16 residues. The CDR3 sequence is CASSRHVAIEGNLQYF. CDR3 DNA sequence: TGTGCCAGCAGCCGCCACGTCGCCATCGAGGGGAACCTGCAGTACTTC.

The chain has TRBV10-2 and TRBJ1-6; D gene uncertain. Trimming stripped 1 base from V and 8 bases from J, with 9 bases between. Germline CDR1 WSHSY, CDR2 SAAADI. The CDR3 has 14 amino acids. This chain's CDR3 is CASSEFQDYSPLHF. CDR3 nucleotides: TGCGCCAGCAGTGAGTTTCAAGATTATTCACCCCTCCACTTT.

The chain combines TRBV2 with TRBJ1-1; 8 bases match TRBD1. The CDR3 is 15 amino acids. Looked up from germline, CDR1 is SNHLY and CDR2 is FYNNEI. V was clipped by 2 bases and J by 7 bases; unmatched bases: 9. CDR3 region: CASSELSRQGIEAFF. In DNA, the CDR3 is TGTGCCAGCAGTGAATTAAGTAGACAGGGGATTGAAGCTTTCTTT.

J is TRBJ2-7 and V is TRBV7-2, with D perhaps matching TRBD1 (5 bases). CDR3 size: 17 residues. CDR1 and CDR2 (germline): SGHTA, FQGNSA. The V end was cut by 0 bases, the J end by 2 bases, with 17 bases between. CDR3 in amino acids: CASSLATWGTRPYEQYF. The DNA for the CDR3 is TGTGCCAGCAGCTTAGCAACCTGGGGCACCCGACCCTACGAGCAGTACTTC.

The chain uses TRBV5-1 and TRBJ2-5; 8 nucleotides align to TRBD2. Germline CDR1 and CDR2: SGHRS and YFSETQ. Trimming at V came to 4 bases and at J to 5 bases, leaving 13 bases not matched to a gene. The length of the CDR3 is 16 residues. The DNA for the CDR3 is TGCGCCAGCAGCCCTGGGACTAGTGGGAGTTCTGAGACCCAGTACTTC. It encodes CASSPGTSGSSETQYF.

Note on this clone: The same CDR3 can be traced to other DNA sequences in this sample. The chain combines TRBV10-3 with TRBJ2-7, with unresolved D. V lost 0 bases and J lost 3, with 6 bases in between. This CDR3 comprises 13 residues. Germline V lookup: CDR1 ENHRY, CDR2 SYGVKD. As DNA, the CDR3 is TGTGCCATCAGTGAGTCCGCCAGCTACGAGCAGTACTTC. It codes for CAISESASYEQYF.

This clone has a single count. The chain couples TRBV9 to TRBJ2-1; D perhaps matches TRBD2 (7 bases). The ends were cut back, 0 bases at V and 3 bases at J, with 13 bases in the middle. CDR3 length: 16 residues. From germline, CDR1 is SGDLS and CDR2 YYNGEE. In DNA, the CDR3 is TGTGCCAGCAGCGTAGAAGGGGGGGTAGGCTACAATGAGCAGTTCTTC. This gives the protein CASSVEGGVGYNEQFF.

CDR3 sequence: CASSLIGGNRYEQYF. The CDR3 nucleotides are TGTGCCAGCAGCTTGATTGGAGGGAACCGCTACGAGCAGTACTTC. The V gene is TRBV5-6, the J gene TRBJ2-7; tentative D call: TRBD2 (6 bases). V was clipped by 1 base and J by 3 bases, with 14 bases between them. CDR3 length: 15 amino acids. Germline lookup yields CDR1 SGHDT and CDR2 YYEEEE.

Worth noting for this clone: No DNA is shown, since the ends of the CDR3 on it are uncertain; the CDR3 is the one TCRdb lists. The chain employs TRBV28 and TRBJ2-7; the table names TRBD2, a call not compared with the DNA. Germline assignment: CDR1 MDHEN and CDR2 SYDVKM. From its first to its last residue, the CDR3 has 14 amino acids. This CDR3 reads CASSSSGGHYEQYF.

Only one count was recorded for this clone. The chain links TRBV18 to TRBJ2-3; no clear D. V was pared by 3 bases and J by 3 bases, with 13 bases between. From germline, CDR1 is KGHSH and CDR2 LQKENI. This CDR3 comprises 15 residues. The CDR3: CASSPDRLRTDTQYF. CDR3 nucleotide sequence: TGTGCCAGCTCACCGGACCGCCTCAGGACAGATACGCAGTATTTT.

The chain links TRBV19 to TRBJ2-1; D is possibly TRBD2 (6 bases). Germline V gene sequence: CDR1 LNHDA, CDR2 SQIVND (reference sequence). The CDR3 is made up of 15 amino acids. With 5 bases removed from V and 5 bases from J, the gap between germline ends came to 16 bases. This chain's CDR3 is CASSFGGEINNEQFF. The DNA for the CDR3 is TGTGCCAGTAGTTTCGGAGGGGAAATCAACAATGAGCAGTTCTTC.

DNA for the CDR3: TGTGCCAGCAGAACCGGGACGTTGAACACTGAAGCTTTCTTT. This gives the protein CASRTGTLNTEAFF. This chain connects TRBV2 to TRBJ1-1; maybe TRBD1 (5 bases). CDR3 length equals 14 residues. Germline V gene lookup returns CDR1 SNHLY and CDR2 FYNNEI. The germline V and J ends were trimmed by 6 bases and 0 bases, with 11 bases remaining between them.

The V gene is TRBV2, the J gene TRBJ2-1, with 12 nucleotides matching TRBD2. This CDR3 is 15 amino acids long. Looked up from germline, CDR1 is SNHLY and CDR2 is FYNNEI. J lost 5 bases, V lost 5 bases, and 4 bases had no gene match. In nucleotides, the CDR3 is TGTGCCAGCAGTCGACTAGCGGGGGTTAACAATGAGCAGTTCTTC. Amino acids: CASSRLAGVNNEQFF.

This rearrangement joins TRBV11-3 to TRBJ2-2; 7 bases align to TRBD1. CDR3 length equals 15 residues. The V gene's germline CDR1 is SGHNT and CDR2 YENEEA. Unmatched junction bases numbered 7, after V lost 5 bases and J lost 4 bases. The CDR3 loop is CASSTRQGRTGELFF. The CDR3 coding sequence is TGTGCCAGCAGCACTCGACAGGGTCGCACCGGGGAGCTGTTTTTT.

The chain's CDR3 is CAWSGLLASGNTIYF. The CDR3 bases are TGTGCCTGGAGTGGCCTCTTGGCCTCTGGAAACACCATATATTTT. The chain is built from TRBV30 and TRBJ1-3; no firm D call. The CDR3 spans 15 residues. V lost 1 base, J lost 0 bases, and 10 bases lay in between. Germline V lookup: CDR1 GTSNPN, CDR2 SVGIG (reference sequence).